Listed below are T cell receptor beta chains from one sample, sequenced in a study of blood T cell repertoires in COVID-19. This table comes from immunoSEQ multiplex PCR, and its TCRdb copy is limited to in-frame clones, with some not included. The profile shows roughly 250,000 clones, about 90% of them singletons. Material for sequencing was PBMCs or T cells enriched from blood (not recorded which). The receptors were gathered from a woman aged 18-30 years who had recovered from COVID-19. CDR3s include the opening cysteine and the closing phenylalanine or tryptophan. Each record gives: CDR3 protein, J gene, V gene.

cdr3_aa: CASSGDSTGRRQPQHF; j_call: TRBJ1-5; v_call: TRBV4-2
cdr3_aa: CASSTPWFGFQDTIYF; j_call: TRBJ1-3; v_call: TRBV19
cdr3_aa: CASSQGLPNVYEQYF; j_call: TRBJ2-7; v_call: TRBV4-1
cdr3_aa: CASSLASGIEQYF; j_call: TRBJ2-7; v_call: TRBV5-1
cdr3_aa: CASSLARQGQLPQYF; j_call: TRBJ2-5; v_call: TRBV7-2
cdr3_aa: CASSRKIHRYF; j_call: TRBJ1-1; v_call: TRBV14
cdr3_aa: CASSPQGARNTEAFF; j_call: TRBJ1-1; v_call: TRBV11-2
cdr3_aa: CASSEAPPWTSGTQFNEQFF; j_call: TRBJ2-1; v_call: TRBV2
cdr3_aa: CASSSLSTDTQYF; j_call: TRBJ2-3; v_call: TRBV27
cdr3_aa: CASSSGGLPKNIQYF; j_call: TRBJ2-4; v_call: TRBV18
cdr3_aa: CASSPLDGSSSYNSPLHF; j_call: TRBJ1-6; v_call: TRBV5-1
cdr3_aa: CASSQALTGGEEQYF; j_call: TRBJ2-7; v_call: TRBV3-1/TRBV3-2
cdr3_aa: CASSQGLGSNEQFF; j_call: TRBJ2-1; v_call: TRBV3-1/TRBV3-2
cdr3_aa: CASSLTATNEKLFF; j_call: TRBJ1-4; v_call: TRBV5-1
cdr3_aa: CASSASPTGAPLEQYF; j_call: TRBJ2-7; v_call: TRBV19
cdr3_aa: CASSRNKIEGGNEQFF; j_call: TRBJ2-1; v_call: TRBV4-1
cdr3_aa: CATRPGDNYGYTF; j_call: TRBJ1-2; v_call: TRBV24-1
cdr3_aa: CASSLPTSVLTEAFF; j_call: TRBJ1-1; v_call: TRBV28
cdr3_aa: CAVRVYDEQYF; j_call: TRBJ2-7; v_call: TRBV10-3
cdr3_aa: CASSAGTHARHNNGYTF; j_call: TRBJ1-2; v_call: TRBV2
cdr3_aa: CASSQSAFDGELFF; j_call: TRBJ2-2; v_call: TRBV3-1/TRBV3-2
cdr3_aa: CASSEILSEAFF; j_call: TRBJ1-1; v_call: TRBV6-1
cdr3_aa: CASGKERYTEAFF; j_call: TRBJ1-1; v_call: TRBV7-2
cdr3_aa: CASSYRTGDTEAFF; j_call: TRBJ1-1; v_call: TRBV5-4
cdr3_aa: CASRSTGVDGYTF; j_call: TRBJ1-2; v_call: TRBV27
cdr3_aa: CAIRRGQGIKYQETQYF; j_call: TRBJ2-5; v_call: TRBV10-3
cdr3_aa: CASSGLYEQFF; j_call: TRBJ2-1; v_call: TRBV9
cdr3_aa: CATSDVKGAWYGYTF; j_call: TRBJ1-2; v_call: TRBV24-1
cdr3_aa: CASSSGSGGARGAQYF; j_call: TRBJ2-5; v_call: TRBV28
cdr3_aa: CASSRLGNYGYTF; j_call: TRBJ1-2; v_call: TRBV3-1/TRBV3-2
cdr3_aa: CASSQDSGNEKLFF; j_call: TRBJ1-4; v_call: TRBV4-1
cdr3_aa: CASSQQGAVTNEKLFF; j_call: TRBJ1-4; v_call: TRBV4-3
cdr3_aa: CATRTDSNQPQHF; j_call: TRBJ1-5; v_call: TRBV10-3
cdr3_aa: CASKLAVTGELFF; j_call: TRBJ2-2; v_call: TRBV6-5
cdr3_aa: CASSSDSSSQPQHF; j_call: TRBJ1-5; v_call: TRBV6-2/TRBV6-3
cdr3_aa: CASSLMAGLKTFF; j_call: TRBJ1-1; v_call: TRBV12-3/TRBV12-4